The 16 T cell receptor beta chains given below trace back to one sample, sequenced in a study of blood T cell repertoires in COVID-19. The protocol was immunoSEQ multiplex PCR, while the TCRdb copy is restricted to in-frame clones and leaves out a portion. The table records 200,000 to 250,000 clones, roughly four fifths of them present only once. The sample comprised PBMCs or T cells enriched from blood (not recorded which). Receptors originate from a man in his 60s who had recovered from COVID-19.

This chain uses TRBV7-8 with TRBJ1-2; a possible D gene is TRBD1 (5 bases). Germline loops: CDR1 SGHVS, CDR2 FQNEAQ. V was trimmed by 4 bases and J by 4 bases, leaving 16 bases between them. This CDR3 region has 15 residues. The CDR3 sequence: CASSSWWGESYGYTF. CDR3 nucleotide sequence: TGTGCCAGCAGCTCGTGGTGGGGGGAGAGCTATGGCTACACCTTC.

The rearrangement uses TRBV29-1 and TRBJ2-3; D is uncertain. Germline CDR1 SQVTM, CDR2 ANQGSEA. V was shortened by 5 bases and J by 2 bases, with 11 bases between the two germline ends. The CDR3 has 13 amino acids. This chain's CDR3 is CSVKLQLTDTQYF. CDR3 bases: TGCAGCGTTAAGTTGCAACTCACAGATACGCAGTATTTT.

This sequence joins TRBV10-3 and TRBJ2-7, with TRBD2 matching 10 bases. Germline-derived CDR1 and CDR2 are ENHRY and SYGVKD. The CDR3 has 15 amino acids. Germline trimming cut 4 bases from V and 2 bases from J; bases unmatched to any gene: 5. The CDR3 loop is CAISAPSGGTYEQYF. The DNA of the CDR3 is TGTGCCATCAGTGCTCCTAGCGGGGGAACCTACGAGCAGTACTTC.

Details on this clone: Other nucleotide sequences from this sample produce the same CDR3. The V and J genes are TRBV18 and TRBJ1-2; tentatively, D is TRBD1 (5 bases). The CDR3 sequence is 13 residues long. Germline-derived CDR1 and CDR2 are KGHSH and LQKENI. Between the trimmed V and J ends, which lost 3 bases and 2 bases, there was a span of 7 bases. The CDR3, as DNA: TGTGCCAGCTCACCGGACAAAAACTATGGCTACACCTTC. It codes for CASSPDKNYGYTF.

The chain carries TRBV5-5 and TRBJ2-7, with 12 nucleotides matching TRBD1. The CDR3 runs 15 residues. Trimming took 2 bases from V and 3 from J; bases not matched to a gene: 3. The germline V gene encodes CDR1 SGHKS and CDR2 YYEKEE (reference sequence). CDR3 nucleotide sequence: TGTGCCAGCAGCTTCGGGACAGGGGGCGGCTACGAGCAGTACTTC. It yields the protein CASSFGTGGGYEQYF.

The chain recombines TRBV5-1 with TRBJ1-6, with no clear D. CDR3 size: 17 residues. The germline CDR1 and CDR2 sequences are SGHRS and YFSETQ. Trimming removed 1 base at V and 0 bases at J, with 11 bases between. CDR3 DNA sequence: TGCGCCAGCAGCTTGACGGGTCTGAGCTCCTATAATTCACCCCTCCACTTT. Its protein product is CASSLTGLSSYNSPLHF.

The genes are TRBV7-2 and TRBJ1-3; D remains unclear. Germline V lookup: CDR1 SGHTA, CDR2 FQGNSA. Trimming pared 2 bases from V and 2 bases from J, leaving 13 bases between. The CDR3 is 16 residues long. The CDR3 DNA reads TGTGCCAGCAGCTTATCAGGCACTTCAACTGGAAACACCATATATTTT. It specifies CASSLSGTSTGNTIYF.

The CDR3 sequence is CASAQGGLYAFF. CDR3 bases: TGTGCCAGTGCACAGGGGGGACTTTACGCTTTCTTT. The chain recombines TRBV19 with TRBJ1-1; TRBD1 matches at 8 bases. The V gene's germline CDR1 is LNHDA and CDR2 SQIVND (reference sequence). V trimming: 8 bases; J trimming: 11 bases; junction bases outside the gene matches: 10. This CDR3 has 12 amino acids.

This clone was observed a handful of times. The CDR3 nucleotides read TGTGCCAGGACGACGGACACTAACACTGAAGCTTTCTTT. Residues: CARTTDTNTEAFF. The chain links TRBV2 to TRBJ1-1; a weak D match, TRBD1 (5 bases). Germline CDR1 is SNHLY and CDR2 is FYNNEI. V shed 9 bases and J shed 2 bases, with 13 bases lying between them. CDR3 length: 13 residues.

The chain links TRBV4-3 to TRBJ1-4; 8 bases line up with TRBD1. Looked up from germline, CDR1 is LGHNA and CDR2 is YSLEER. The CDR3 is made up of 18 amino acids. Unmatched junction bases numbered 14, after V lost 0 bases and J lost 8 bases. CDR3 amino acids: CASSQEGAGGATIEKLFF. Here the CDR3 DNA reads TGCGCCAGCAGCCAAGAGGGGGCAGGGGGCGCGACGATAGAAAAACTGTTTTTT.

This chain connects TRBV5-1 to TRBJ2-3, with D possibly TRBD1 on 8 matching bases. Germline V CDR1 and CDR2: SGHRS, YFSETQ. This CDR3 region has 14 residues. Trimming left V 9 bases short and J 0 bases short, with 14 bases between. The CDR3 region is CATTGGASTDTQYF. CDR3 sequence (DNA): TGCGCCACCACAGGGGGGGCTAGCACAGATACGCAGTATTTT.

V is TRBV2 and J is TRBJ2-3, with 10 nucleotides matching TRBD2. This CDR3 spans 15 amino acids. Germline CDR1 and CDR2: SNHLY and FYNNEI. J gave up 8 bases and V 8 bases, and 13 bases lay outside the gene matches. CDR3 in amino acids: CASGPQAGGVGTQYF. The CDR3 coding sequence is TGTGCCAGCGGCCCCCAAGCGGGGGGGGTTGGTACGCAGTATTTT.

The rearrangement joins TRBV7-2 to TRBJ2-1, with TRBD2 matching 16 bases. Trimming took 3 bases from V and 4 from J; bases not matched to a gene: 3. CDR1 and CDR2 from the germline V gene are SGHTA and FQGNSA. CDR3 size: 17 residues. The CDR3 DNA sequence: TGTGCCAGCAGCTTCCTGGGACTAGCGGGGGGGTACAATGAGCAGTTCTTC. It encodes CASSFLGLAGGYNEQFF.

V usage is TRBV2 and J usage is TRBJ1-5; perhaps TRBD1 as D (5 bases). The germline CDR1 and CDR2 sequences are SNHLY and FYNNEI. The CDR3 contains 13 residues. The V end was cut by 7 bases, the J end by 4 bases, with 11 bases between. CDR3 nucleotides: TGTGCCAGCACCCTCAGGGTGAATCAGCCCCAGCATTTT. This translates into CASTLRVNQPQHF.

The CDR3 nucleotides are TGTGCCAGCAGCTTGACTACCTTGGACGGGGAGCTGTTTTTT. This sequence encodes CASSLTTLDGELFF. This sequence joins TRBV11-2 and TRBJ2-2; D possibly corresponds to TRBD2 (5 bases). The germline V gene encodes CDR1 SGHAT and CDR2 FQNNGV. V dropped 3 bases and J dropped 7 bases, with 12 bases sitting between them. There are 14 residues in the CDR3.

The chain combines TRBV5-1 with TRBJ1-4; no reliable D call. The germline CDR1 and CDR2 sequences are SGHRS and YFSETQ. V gave up 5 bases and J gave up 5 bases, with 13 bases separating them. The CDR3 has 14 amino acids. CDR3 bases: TGCGCCAGCAGATCATCGACGGAGAATGAAAAACTGTTTTTT. Its translation: CASRSSTENEKLFF.